The 4 T cell receptor beta chains below were found in one sample sequenced in a study of graft-versus-host responses after intestinal transplantation. The table came from immunoSEQ multiplex PCR; TCRdb's copy has only in-frame clones and leaves some out. The data show under 20,000 clones, around nine tenths seen once. The sample consisted of bone marrow, taken approximately 19 weeks after transplant. These receptors all come from a human patient who received an intestinal transplant, so some T cells may come from the graft donor.

This chain uses TRBV6-4 with TRBJ2-2, with D hard to call. This CDR3 has 13 amino acids. V was shortened by 8 bases and J by 4 bases, with 11 bases between the two germline ends. Germline lookup yields CDR1 MRHNA and CDR2 SNTAGT. In DNA, the CDR3 is TGTGCCAGCTCCCCTAATCCCACCGGGGAGCTGTTTTTT. This sequence encodes CASSPNPTGELFF.

The chain carries TRBV7-8 and TRBJ2-1, with 7 bases identical to TRBD2. V shed 2 bases, J shed 5 bases, and the junction held 6 bases outside the gene matches. Germline CDR1 reads SGHVS; CDR2 reads FQNEAQ. This CDR3 spans 15 amino acids. This chain's CDR3 is CASSLFLLADNEQFF. The CDR3 DNA is TGTGCCAGCAGCTTATTTCTCCTAGCGGACAATGAGCAGTTCTTC. The entire variable domain, with the rest obtained from reference TRBV7-8 and TRBJ2-1, is as follows: GAGVSQSPRYKVAKRGQDVALRCDPISGHVSLFWYQQALGQGPEFLTYFQNEAQLDKSGLPSDRFFAERPEGSVSTLKIQRTQQEDSAVYLCASSLFLLADNEQFFGPGTRLTVL.

For the CDR3, the DNA is TGCGCCAGCAGCCATAATTTAGCGGGAGAGACAGATACGCAGTATTTT. Translating gives CASSHNLAGETDTQYF. V gene TRBV4-1 combines with J gene TRBJ2-3, with 9 bases matching TRBD2. V shed 3 bases, J shed 3 bases, and the junction held 7 bases outside the gene matches. CDR1 MGHRA and CDR2 YSYEKL come from the germline V gene. The CDR3 length is 16 residues.

V gene TRBV30 combines with J gene TRBJ2-7; D is possibly TRBD1 (6 bases). Per the germline V gene, CDR1 is GTSNPN and CDR2 is SVGIG (reference sequence). V gave up 8 bases and J gave up 12 bases, with 20 bases separating them. The CDR3 is made up of 11 amino acids. The CDR3 sequence: CAGSRDTQLYF. The DNA for the CDR3 is TGTGCCGGAAGCCGGGACACCCAATTGTACTTC.